This TCR beta chain was identified during a study of Ad26.COV2.S vaccination and SARS-CoV-2 variants. In the study overall: Each vaccinee took Ad26.COV2.S intramuscularly, once or twice 56 days apart.

The treatment: roughly 18 received Ad26.COV2.S at low or high dose, single or two shots; five or six received placebo; per-sample allocation not given. Sample collection was performed on day 63 after the first vaccine or placebo injection. Vaccination employed an Ad26 vector expressing the Wuhan-strain SARS-CoV-2 spike. This CDR3 has 15 residues. The ends lost 1 base at V and 3 bases at J; junction bases unmatched: 3. Looked up from germline, CDR1 is MGHDK and CDR2 is SYGVNS. Profiled with immunoSEQ multiplex PCR; TCRdb holds only in-frame clones, not every one. This sample carries hundreds of thousands of clones, more than 85% of them seen once, and the ten largest clones take roughly 4.8%.

Specimen: peripheral blood, collected in a trial of Ad26.COV2.S vaccine versus placebo. The sequence was collected from a person aged 18-65 years who received the Ad26.COV2.S COVID-19 vaccine or a placebo. The chain joins TRBV25-1 to TRBJ2-7, with 10 bases that match TRBD1. The chain's CDR3 is CASSEWRDRGYEQYF. Written as DNA, the CDR3 is TGTGCCAGCAGTGAATGGCGGGACAGGGGCTACGAGCAGTACTTC.